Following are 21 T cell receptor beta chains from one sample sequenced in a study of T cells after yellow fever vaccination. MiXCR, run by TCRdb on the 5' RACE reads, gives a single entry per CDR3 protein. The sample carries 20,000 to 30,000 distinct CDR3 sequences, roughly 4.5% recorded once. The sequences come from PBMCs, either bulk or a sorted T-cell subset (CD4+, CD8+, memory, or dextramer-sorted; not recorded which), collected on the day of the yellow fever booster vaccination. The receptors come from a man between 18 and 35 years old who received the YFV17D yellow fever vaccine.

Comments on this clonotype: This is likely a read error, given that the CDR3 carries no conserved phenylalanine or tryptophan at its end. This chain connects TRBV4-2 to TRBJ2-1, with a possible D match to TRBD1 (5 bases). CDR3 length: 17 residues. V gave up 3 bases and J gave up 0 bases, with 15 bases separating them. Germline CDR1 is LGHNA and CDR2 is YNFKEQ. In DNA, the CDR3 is TGTGCCAGCAGCCACCAAATGACAGTTAGCTCCTACAATGAGCAGTTCTTG. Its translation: CASSHQMTVSSYNEQFL.

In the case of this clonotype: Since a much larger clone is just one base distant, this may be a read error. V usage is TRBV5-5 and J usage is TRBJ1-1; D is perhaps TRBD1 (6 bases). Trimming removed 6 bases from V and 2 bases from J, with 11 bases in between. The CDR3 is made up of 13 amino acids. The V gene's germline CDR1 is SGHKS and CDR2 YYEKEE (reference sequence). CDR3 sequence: CASILQGNTEAFF. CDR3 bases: TGTGCCAGCATCTTACAGGGAAACACTGAAGCTTTCTTT.

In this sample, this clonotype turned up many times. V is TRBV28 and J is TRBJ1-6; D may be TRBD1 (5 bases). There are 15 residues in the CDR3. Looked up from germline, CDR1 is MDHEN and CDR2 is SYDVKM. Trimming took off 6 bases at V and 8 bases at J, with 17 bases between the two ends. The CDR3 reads CASRTGVPWDSPLHF. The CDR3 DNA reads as TGTGCCAGCAGAACGGGGGTTCCGTGGGATTCACCCCTCCACTTT.

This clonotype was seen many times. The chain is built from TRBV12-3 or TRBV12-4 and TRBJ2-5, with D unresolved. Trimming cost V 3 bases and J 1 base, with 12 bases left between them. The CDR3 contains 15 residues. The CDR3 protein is CASSFGDRFQETQYF. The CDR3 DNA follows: TGTGCCAGCAGTTTCGGTGACCGCTTCCAAGAGACCCAGTACTTC.

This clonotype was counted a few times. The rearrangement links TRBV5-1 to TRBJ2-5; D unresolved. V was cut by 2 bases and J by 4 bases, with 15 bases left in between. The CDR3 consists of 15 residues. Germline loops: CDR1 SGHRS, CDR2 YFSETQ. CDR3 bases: TGCGCCAGCAGCTTAACTACGACTGCACGAGAGACCCAGTACTTC. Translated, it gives CASSLTTTARETQYF.

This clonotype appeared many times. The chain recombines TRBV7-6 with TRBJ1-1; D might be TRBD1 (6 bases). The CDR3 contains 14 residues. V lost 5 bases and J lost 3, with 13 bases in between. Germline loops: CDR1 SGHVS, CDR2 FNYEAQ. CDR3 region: CASSGGPGYTEAFF. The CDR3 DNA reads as TGTGCCAGCAGCGGGGGCCCAGGCTACACTGAAGCTTTCTTT.

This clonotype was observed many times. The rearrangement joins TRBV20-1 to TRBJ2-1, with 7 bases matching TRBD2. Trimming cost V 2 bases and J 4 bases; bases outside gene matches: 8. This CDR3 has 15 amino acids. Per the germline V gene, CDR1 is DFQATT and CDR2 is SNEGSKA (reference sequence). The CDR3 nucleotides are TGCAGTGCTAGACCCCCTGGGGGGGGATACAATGAGCAGTTCTTC. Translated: CSARPPGGGYNEQFF.

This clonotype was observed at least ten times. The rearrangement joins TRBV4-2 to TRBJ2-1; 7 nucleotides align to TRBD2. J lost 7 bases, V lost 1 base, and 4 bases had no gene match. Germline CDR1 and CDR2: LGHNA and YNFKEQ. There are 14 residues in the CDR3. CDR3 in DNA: TGTGCCAGCAGCCAAGCGGGGGGTAAAAATGAGCAGTTCTTC. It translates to CASSQAGGKNEQFF.

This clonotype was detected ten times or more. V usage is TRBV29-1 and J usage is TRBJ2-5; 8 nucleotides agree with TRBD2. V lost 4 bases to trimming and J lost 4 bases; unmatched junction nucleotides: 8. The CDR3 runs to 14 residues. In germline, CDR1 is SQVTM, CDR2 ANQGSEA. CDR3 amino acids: CSVVGSGAPETQYF. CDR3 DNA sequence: TGCAGCGTTGTAGGTAGCGGGGCTCCAGAGACCCAGTACTTC.

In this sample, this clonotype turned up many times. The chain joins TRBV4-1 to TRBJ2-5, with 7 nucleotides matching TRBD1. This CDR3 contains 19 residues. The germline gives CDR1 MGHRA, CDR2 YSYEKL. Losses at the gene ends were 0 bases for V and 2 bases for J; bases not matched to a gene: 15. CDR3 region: CASSQDWGTGTAPQETQYF. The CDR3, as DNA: TGCGCCAGCAGCCAAGATTGGGGAACTGGGACAGCCCCACAAGAGACCCAGTACTTC.

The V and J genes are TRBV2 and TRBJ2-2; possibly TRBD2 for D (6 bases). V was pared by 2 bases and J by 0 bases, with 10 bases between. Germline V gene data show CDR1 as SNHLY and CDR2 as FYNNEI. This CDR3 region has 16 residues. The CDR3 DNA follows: TGTGCCAGCAGTGAATTGGGGGGTCCGAACACCGGGGAGCTGTTTTTT. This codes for CASSELGGPNTGELFF.

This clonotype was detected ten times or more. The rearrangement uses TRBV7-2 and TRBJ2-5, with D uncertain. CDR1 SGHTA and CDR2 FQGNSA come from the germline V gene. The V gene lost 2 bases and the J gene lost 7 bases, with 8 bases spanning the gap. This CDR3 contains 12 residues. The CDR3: CASSLIVGTQYF. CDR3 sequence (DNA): TGTGCCAGCAGCTTAATTGTAGGGACCCAGTACTTC.

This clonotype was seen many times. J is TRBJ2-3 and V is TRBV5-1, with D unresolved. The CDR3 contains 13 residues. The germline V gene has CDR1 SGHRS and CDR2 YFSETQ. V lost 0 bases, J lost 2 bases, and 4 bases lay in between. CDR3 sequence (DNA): TGCGCCAGCAGCTTGGAGGCCACAGATACGCAGTATTTT. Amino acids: CASSLEATDTQYF.

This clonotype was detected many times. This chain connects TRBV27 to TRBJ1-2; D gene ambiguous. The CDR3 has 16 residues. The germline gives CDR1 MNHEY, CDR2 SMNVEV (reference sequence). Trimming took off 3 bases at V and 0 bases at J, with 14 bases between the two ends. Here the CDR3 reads CASSLWGTQSNYGYTF. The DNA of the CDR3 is TGTGCCAGCAGTTTGTGGGGAACGCAGTCTAACTATGGCTACACCTTC.

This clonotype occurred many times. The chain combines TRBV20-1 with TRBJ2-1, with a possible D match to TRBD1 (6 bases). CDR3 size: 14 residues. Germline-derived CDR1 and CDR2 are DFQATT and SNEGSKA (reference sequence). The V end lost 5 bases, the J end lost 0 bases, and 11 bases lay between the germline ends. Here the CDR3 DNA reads TGCAGTGCTGCCGGGACAAGCTCCTACAATGAGCAGTTCTTC. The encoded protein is CSAAGTSSYNEQFF.

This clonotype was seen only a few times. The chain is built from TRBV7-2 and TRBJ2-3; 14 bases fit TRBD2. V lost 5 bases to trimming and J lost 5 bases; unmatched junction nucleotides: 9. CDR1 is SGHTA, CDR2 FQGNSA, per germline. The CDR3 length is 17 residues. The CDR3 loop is CASSPPGLAGGGDTQYF. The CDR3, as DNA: TGTGCCAGCAGCCCCCCCGGACTAGCGGGGGGTGGAGATACGCAGTATTTT.

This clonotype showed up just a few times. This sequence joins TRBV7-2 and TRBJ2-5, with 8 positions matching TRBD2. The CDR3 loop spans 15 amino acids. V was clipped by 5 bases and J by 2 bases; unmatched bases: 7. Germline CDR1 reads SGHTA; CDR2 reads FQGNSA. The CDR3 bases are TGTGCCAGCAGCGGCGGGGGGCTAGTACAAGAGACCCAGTACTTC. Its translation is CASSGGGLVQETQYF.

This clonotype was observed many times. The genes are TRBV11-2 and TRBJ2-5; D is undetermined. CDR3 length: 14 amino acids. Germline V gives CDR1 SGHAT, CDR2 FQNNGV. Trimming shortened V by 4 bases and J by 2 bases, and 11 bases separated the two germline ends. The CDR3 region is CASSSMTDQETQYF. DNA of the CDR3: TGTGCCAGCAGCTCGATGACGGATCAAGAGACCCAGTACTTC.

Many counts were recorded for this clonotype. The CDR3 loop is CASCRRNTEAFF. The DNA for the CDR3 is TGTGCCAGTTGCAGGCGAAACACTGAAGCTTTCTTT. The rearrangement uses TRBV6-2 or TRBV6-3 and TRBJ1-1; D not resolved. Germline V gives CDR1 MNHEY, CDR2 SVGEGT. This CDR3 comprises 12 residues. The ends were cut back, 9 bases at V and 2 bases at J, with 10 bases in the middle.

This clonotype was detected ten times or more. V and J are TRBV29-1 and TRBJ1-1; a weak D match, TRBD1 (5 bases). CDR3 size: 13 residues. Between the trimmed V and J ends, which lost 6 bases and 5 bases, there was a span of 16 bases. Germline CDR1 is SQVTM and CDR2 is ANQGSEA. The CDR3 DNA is TGCAGCGTACAACAGGTCTCGGGAACTGAAGCTTTCTTT. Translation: CSVQQVSGTEAFF.

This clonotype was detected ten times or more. The CDR3 loop reads CASGTSGDLGNEQFF. CDR3 DNA sequence: TGCGCCAGTGGGACTAGCGGGGATCTTGGCAATGAGCAGTTCTTC. This rearrangement joins TRBV5-1 to TRBJ2-1; 13 nucleotides agree with TRBD2. This CDR3 is 15 amino acids long. V lost 8 bases and J lost 6; bases outside the gene matches: 8. Germline-derived CDR1 and CDR2 are SGHRS and YFSETQ.